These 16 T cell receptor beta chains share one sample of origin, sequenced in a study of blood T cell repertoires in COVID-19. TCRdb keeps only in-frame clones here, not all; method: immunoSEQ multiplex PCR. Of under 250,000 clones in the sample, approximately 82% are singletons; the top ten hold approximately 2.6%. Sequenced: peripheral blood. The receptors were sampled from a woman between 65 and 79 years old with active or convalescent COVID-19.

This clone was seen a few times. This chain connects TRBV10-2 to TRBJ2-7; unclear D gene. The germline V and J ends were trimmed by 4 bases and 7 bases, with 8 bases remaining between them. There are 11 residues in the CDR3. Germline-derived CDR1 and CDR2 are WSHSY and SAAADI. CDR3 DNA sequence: TGCGCCAGCAGTGCGGAGAGAGAGCAGTACTTC. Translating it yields CASSAEREQYF.

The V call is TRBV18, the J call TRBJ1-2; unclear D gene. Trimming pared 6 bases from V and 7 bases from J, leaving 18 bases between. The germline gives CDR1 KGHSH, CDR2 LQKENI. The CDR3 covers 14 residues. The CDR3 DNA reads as TGTGCCAGCTCTCTATCAGGTCGGTCGTCTGGCTACACCTTC. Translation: CASSLSGRSSGYTF.

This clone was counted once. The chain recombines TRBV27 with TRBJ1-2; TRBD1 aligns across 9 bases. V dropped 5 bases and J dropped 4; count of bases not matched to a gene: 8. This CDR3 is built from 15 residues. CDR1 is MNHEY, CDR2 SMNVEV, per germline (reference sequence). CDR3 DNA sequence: TGTGCCAGCAGTCTACACCGGGACAGGGCCTATGGCTACACCTTC. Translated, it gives CASSLHRDRAYGYTF.

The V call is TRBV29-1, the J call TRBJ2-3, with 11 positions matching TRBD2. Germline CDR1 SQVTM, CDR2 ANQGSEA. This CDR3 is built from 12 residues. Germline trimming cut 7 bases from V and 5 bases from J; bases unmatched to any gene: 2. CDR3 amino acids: CSAGTSGDTQYF. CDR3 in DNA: TGCAGCGCCGGGACTAGCGGAGATACGCAGTATTTT.

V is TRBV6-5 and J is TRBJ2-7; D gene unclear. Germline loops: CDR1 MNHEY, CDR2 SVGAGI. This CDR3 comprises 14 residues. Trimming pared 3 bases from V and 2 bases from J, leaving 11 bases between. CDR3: CASSYGQRAYEQYF. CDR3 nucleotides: TGTGCCAGCAGTTATGGGCAGAGAGCCTACGAGCAGTACTTC.

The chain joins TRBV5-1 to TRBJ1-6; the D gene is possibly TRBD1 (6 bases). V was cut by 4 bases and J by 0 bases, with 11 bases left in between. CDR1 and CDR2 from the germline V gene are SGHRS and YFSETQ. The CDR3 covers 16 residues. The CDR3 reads CASSKDRSSYNSPLHF. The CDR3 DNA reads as TGCGCCAGCAGCAAAGACAGGAGCTCCTATAATTCACCCCTCCACTTT.

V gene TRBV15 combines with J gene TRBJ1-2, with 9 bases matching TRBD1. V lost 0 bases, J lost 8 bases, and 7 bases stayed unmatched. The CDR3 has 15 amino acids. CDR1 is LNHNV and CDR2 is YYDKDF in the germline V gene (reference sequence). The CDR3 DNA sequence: TGTGCCACCAGCAGAGATAAGGGACAGGGTCGGGGCTACACCTTC. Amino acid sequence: CATSRDKGQGRGYTF.

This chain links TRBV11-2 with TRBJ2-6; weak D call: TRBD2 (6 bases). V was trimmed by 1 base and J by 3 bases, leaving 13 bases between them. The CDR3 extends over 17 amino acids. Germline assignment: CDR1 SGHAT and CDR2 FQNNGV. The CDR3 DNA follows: TGTGCCAGCAGCTTAGTATCGGGAGAGGTTGGGGCCAACGTCCTGACTTTC. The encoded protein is CASSLVSGEVGANVLTF.

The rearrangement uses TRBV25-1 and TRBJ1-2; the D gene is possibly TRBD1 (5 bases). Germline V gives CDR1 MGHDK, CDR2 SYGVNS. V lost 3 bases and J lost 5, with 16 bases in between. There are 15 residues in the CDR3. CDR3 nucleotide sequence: TGTGCCAGCAGTGATGAGAGGGGAGGAGGGTATGGCTACACCTTC. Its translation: CASSDERGGGYGYTF.

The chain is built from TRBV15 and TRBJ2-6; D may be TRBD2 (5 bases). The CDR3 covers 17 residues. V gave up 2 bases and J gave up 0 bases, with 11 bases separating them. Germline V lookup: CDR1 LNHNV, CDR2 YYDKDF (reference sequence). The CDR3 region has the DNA TGTGCCACCAGCAGAACGAGGGTTAGCTCTGGGGCCAACGTCCTGACTTTC. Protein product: CATSRTRVSSGANVLTF. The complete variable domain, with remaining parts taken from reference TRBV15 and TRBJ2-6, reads DAMVIQNPRYQVTQFGKPVTLSCSQTLNHNVMYWYQQKSSQAPKLLFHYYDKDFNNEADTPDNFQSRRPNTSFCFLDIRSPGLGDTAMYLCATSRTRVSSGANVLTFGAGSRLTVL.

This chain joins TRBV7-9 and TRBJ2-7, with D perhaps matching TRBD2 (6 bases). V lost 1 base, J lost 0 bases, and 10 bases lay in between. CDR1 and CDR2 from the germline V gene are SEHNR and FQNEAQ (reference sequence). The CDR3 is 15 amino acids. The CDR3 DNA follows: TGTGCCAGCAGCTTAGTGGTGGGGGGCTCCTACGAGCAGTACTTC. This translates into CASSLVVGGSYEQYF.

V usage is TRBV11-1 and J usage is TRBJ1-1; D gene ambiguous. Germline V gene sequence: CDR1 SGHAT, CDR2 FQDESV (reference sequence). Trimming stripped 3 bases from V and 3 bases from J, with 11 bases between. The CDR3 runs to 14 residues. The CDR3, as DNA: TGTGCCAGCAGCTTTTCTCCCCGGGACACTGAAGCTTTCTTT. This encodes CASSFSPRDTEAFF. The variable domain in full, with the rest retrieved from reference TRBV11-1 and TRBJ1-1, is EAEVAQSPRYKITEKSQAVAFWCDPISGHATLYWYRQILGQGPELLVQFQDESVVDDSQLPKDRFSAERLKGVDSTLKIQPAELGDSAMYLCASSFSPRDTEAFFGQGTRLTVV.

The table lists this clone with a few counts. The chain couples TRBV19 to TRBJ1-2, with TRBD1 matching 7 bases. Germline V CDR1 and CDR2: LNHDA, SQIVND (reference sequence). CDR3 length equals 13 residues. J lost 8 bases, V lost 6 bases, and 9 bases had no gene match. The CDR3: CASRARQGLGYTF. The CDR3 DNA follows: TGTGCCAGTAGAGCCCGACAGGGCTTAGGCTACACCTTC.

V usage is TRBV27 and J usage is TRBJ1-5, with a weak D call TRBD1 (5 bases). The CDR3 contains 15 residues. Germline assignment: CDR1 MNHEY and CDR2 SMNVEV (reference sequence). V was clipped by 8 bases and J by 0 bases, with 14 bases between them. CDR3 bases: TGTGCCAGCTCCGAGACAGTTTATAGCAATCAGCCCCAGCATTTT. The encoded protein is CASSETVYSNQPQHF.

The CDR3 DNA sequence: TGTGCCACCAGTGGGTCACAGGGGGGCGCAGATACGCAGTATTTT. Protein product: CATSGSQGGADTQYF. The genes are TRBV24-1 and TRBJ2-3; TRBD1 matches 8 bases. The CDR3 sequence is 15 residues long. V was pared by 5 bases and J by 4 bases, with 7 bases of the junction left unmatched. The germline CDR1 and CDR2 sequences are KGHDR and SFDVKD.

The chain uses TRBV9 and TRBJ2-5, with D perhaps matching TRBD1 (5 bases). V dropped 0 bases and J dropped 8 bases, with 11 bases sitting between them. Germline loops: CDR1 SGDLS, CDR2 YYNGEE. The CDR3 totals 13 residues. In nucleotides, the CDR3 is TGTGCCAGCAGCGTAGCTTCAGGGTTAACCCAGTACTTC. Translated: CASSVASGLTQYF.